A selection of T cell receptor beta chains follows, all from one sample in a study of T cells after somatic rescue of genetic block. The data were produced by immunoSEQ multiplex PCR, yet TCRdb's version contains in-frame clones alone and is incomplete. The sample lists 9,500 to 15,000 clones, 60% to 75% occurring once. Sequencing was performed on peripheral blood mononuclear cells (PBMCs). Receptor source: a boy aged 5-17 years. CDR3s include the opening cysteine and the closing phenylalanine or tryptophan. Fields, in order: J gene, clone size, V gene, D gene, CDR3 protein, CDR3 DNA. The D gene is left open where the match is weak. Only part of the rows carry a size: once, few, many, or a class if the clone is expanded.

J gene: TRBJ1-5; clone size: -; V gene: TRBV15; D gene: -; CDR3 protein: CATSNLWGGGSQPQHF; CDR3 DNA: TGTGCCACCAGCAACCTTTGGGGAGGAGGGAGTCAGCCCCAGCATTTT
J gene: TRBJ2-5; clone size: -; V gene: TRBV7-6; D gene: TRBD2; CDR3 protein: CASSFSGGARETQYF; CDR3 DNA: TGTGCCAGCAGCTTTAGCGGGGGGGCCCGGGAGACCCAGTACTTC
J gene: TRBJ1-2; clone size: -; V gene: TRBV4-2; D gene: TRBD1; CDR3 protein: CASSQFTGANYGYTF; CDR3 DNA: TGTGCCAGCAGCCAGTTCACAGGGGCTAACTATGGCTACACCTTC
J gene: TRBJ2-5; clone size: -; V gene: TRBV29-1; D gene: -; CDR3 protein: CSVVSTPEETQYF; CDR3 DNA: TGCAGCGTTGTCTCGACACCGGAAGAGACCCAGTACTTC
J gene: TRBJ2-3; clone size: -; V gene: TRBV5-1; D gene: -; CDR3 protein: CASNLANTDTQYF; CDR3 DNA: TGCGCCAGCAATCTAGCGAACACAGATACGCAGTATTTT
J gene: TRBJ1-2; clone size: large; V gene: TRBV5-4; D gene: TRBD1; CDR3 protein: CASSLALTGVYGYTF; CDR3 DNA: TGTGCCAGCAGCTTGGCATTGACAGGGGTCTATGGCTACACCTTC
J gene: TRBJ1-2; clone size: -; V gene: TRBV14; D gene: -; CDR3 protein: CASSTGLYFGYTF; CDR3 DNA: TGTGCCAGCAGCACAGGGCTCTACTTTGGCTACACCTTC
J gene: TRBJ2-7; clone size: -; V gene: TRBV13; D gene: TRBD2; CDR3 protein: CASSLGGGLAGGPTYEQYF; CDR3 DNA: TGTGCCAGCAGCTTAGGCGGGGGACTAGCGGGAGGTCCCACCTACGAGCAGTACTTC
J gene: TRBJ2-7; clone size: medium-sized; V gene: TRBV6-5; D gene: -; CDR3 protein: CASSYMGGSYEQYF; CDR3 DNA: TGTGCCAGCAGTTACATGGGGGGCTCCTACGAGCAGTACTTC
J gene: TRBJ1-5; clone size: -; V gene: TRBV7-9; D gene: TRBD1; CDR3 protein: CASSQMTGSNQPQHF; CDR3 DNA: TGTGCCAGCAGCCAGATGACAGGGAGCAATCAGCCCCAGCATTTT
J gene: TRBJ1-2; clone size: -; V gene: TRBV2; D gene: -; CDR3 protein: CASSEEGRVGRGYTF; CDR3 DNA: TGTGCCAGCAGTGAAGAAGGAAGGGTTGGGAGAGGCTACACCTTC
J gene: TRBJ1-5; clone size: once; V gene: TRBV5-1; D gene: -; CDR3 protein: CASSLGGSPNQPQHF; CDR3 DNA: TGCGCCAGCAGCTTGGGCGGGAGTCCCAATCAGCCCCAGCATTTT
J gene: TRBJ2-5; clone size: -; V gene: TRBV7-9; D gene: -; CDR3 protein: CASSYRETQYF; CDR3 DNA: TGTGCCAGCAGCTACCGGGAGACCCAGTACTTC
J gene: TRBJ1-5; clone size: few; V gene: TRBV2; D gene: TRBD1; CDR3 protein: CASSGQGLSNQPQHF; CDR3 DNA: TGTGCCAGCAGTGGACAGGGGTTAAGCAATCAGCCCCAGCATTTT
J gene: TRBJ2-7; clone size: once; V gene: TRBV19; D gene: -; CDR3 protein: CASSIGGVYEQYF; CDR3 DNA: TGTGCCAGTAGTATTGGCGGGGTCTACGAGCAGTACTTC
J gene: TRBJ2-7; clone size: -; V gene: TRBV28; D gene: -; CDR3 protein: CASSFSDRLHEQYF; CDR3 DNA: TGTGCCAGCAGTTTTTCTGACAGGCTTCACGAGCAGTACTTC
J gene: TRBJ2-2; clone size: -; V gene: TRBV28; D gene: -; CDR3 protein: CASRPPGLRTGELFF; CDR3 DNA: TGTGCCAGCAGACCTCCGGGACTCAGGACCGGGGAGCTGTTTTTT
J gene: TRBJ1-1; clone size: -; V gene: TRBV6-1; D gene: TRBD1; CDR3 protein: CASSRQGNTEAFF; CDR3 DNA: TGTGCCAGCAGTAGACAGGGGAACACTGAAGCTTTCTTT
J gene: TRBJ1-2; clone size: -; V gene: TRBV7-9; D gene: -; CDR3 protein: CASSLAEGYYGYTF; CDR3 DNA: TGTGCCAGCAGCTTAGCGGAGGGGTACTATGGCTACACCTTC
J gene: TRBJ2-7; clone size: few; V gene: TRBV7-9; D gene: -; CDR3 protein: CASSSPPGTVTYEQYF; CDR3 DNA: TGTGCCAGCAGCTCCCCCCCCGGGACTGTAACTTACGAGCAGTACTTC
J gene: TRBJ2-3; clone size: few; V gene: TRBV18; D gene: -; CDR3 protein: CASSPPGAYTQYF; CDR3 DNA: TGTGCCAGCTCACCACCGGGAGCCTATACGCAGTATTTT
J gene: TRBJ2-3; clone size: -; V gene: TRBV14; D gene: -; CDR3 protein: CASSQVVGGGTDTQYF; CDR3 DNA: TGTGCCAGCAGCCAAGTAGTCGGGGGAGGAACAGATACGCAGTATTTT
J gene: TRBJ1-5; clone size: -; V gene: TRBV5-6; D gene: -; CDR3 protein: CASSYWTADSNQPQHF; CDR3 DNA: TGTGCCAGCAGCTATTGGACTGCGGATAGCAATCAGCCCCAGCATTTT
J gene: TRBJ2-3; clone size: -; V gene: TRBV6-5; D gene: TRBD2; CDR3 protein: CASKEGRADTQYF; CDR3 DNA: TGTGCCAGCAAAGAGGGGAGGGCAGATACGCAGTATTTT
J gene: TRBJ2-1; clone size: -; V gene: TRBV9; D gene: TRBD2; CDR3 protein: CASSISGTSKRSEQFF; CDR3 DNA: TGTGCCAGCAGCATATCAGGGACTAGCAAGCGGAGTGAGCAGTTCTTC
J gene: TRBJ1-2; clone size: -; V gene: TRBV4-2; D gene: -; CDR3 protein: CASSPYLVGGYTF; CDR3 DNA: TGTGCCAGCAGCCCTTATCTGGTGGGAGGCTACACCTTC
J gene: TRBJ2-7; clone size: -; V gene: TRBV5-4; D gene: -; CDR3 protein: CASSLGGHEQYF; CDR3 DNA: TGTGCCAGCAGCTTGGGGGGCCACGAGCAGTACTTC
J gene: TRBJ2-1; clone size: few; V gene: TRBV11-2; D gene: -; CDR3 protein: CASSLSTAGPNEQFF; CDR3 DNA: TGTGCCAGCAGCTTATCAACCGCCGGGCCCAATGAGCAGTTCTTC
J gene: TRBJ2-5; clone size: -; V gene: TRBV5-1; D gene: -; CDR3 protein: CASSVVGGQETQYF; CDR3 DNA: TGCGCCAGCAGCGTGGTCGGAGGGCAAGAGACCCAGTACTTC
J gene: TRBJ2-5; clone size: -; V gene: TRBV6-5; D gene: TRBD1; CDR3 protein: CASRKRQGAKTQYF; CDR3 DNA: TGTGCCAGCAGGAAGAGACAGGGGGCCAAGACCCAGTACTTC
J gene: TRBJ1-5; clone size: -; V gene: TRBV7-3; D gene: -; CDR3 protein: CASSLDISNANQPQHF; CDR3 DNA: TGTGCCAGCAGCTTAGATATCAGTAATGCCAATCAGCCCCAGCATTTT
J gene: TRBJ2-3; clone size: -; V gene: TRBV4-2; D gene: TRBD1; CDR3 protein: CASSQLGQGITDTQYF; CDR3 DNA: TGTGCCAGCAGCCAACTCGGACAGGGAATCACAGATACGCAGTATTTT
J gene: TRBJ2-7; clone size: -; V gene: TRBV5-4; D gene: TRBD2; CDR3 protein: CASSPPGTSGVKTHEQYF; CDR3 DNA: TGTGCCAGCAGCCCACCCGGGACTAGCGGGGTTAAGACCCACGAGCAGTACTTC
J gene: TRBJ2-2; clone size: -; V gene: TRBV5-1; D gene: TRBD2; CDR3 protein: CASRASGARTNTGELFF; CDR3 DNA: TGCGCCAGCAGGGCTAGCGGGGCACGAACGAACACCGGGGAGCTGTTTTTT
J gene: TRBJ2-7; clone size: -; V gene: TRBV6-6; D gene: -; CDR3 protein: CASSYKSSYEQYF; CDR3 DNA: TGTGCCAGCAGTTACAAAAGCTCCTACGAGCAGTACTTC
J gene: TRBJ2-7; clone size: -; V gene: TRBV10-3; D gene: -; CDR3 protein: CAIRANSGPSYEQYF; CDR3 DNA: TGTGCCATCAGAGCAAACAGTGGCCCTTCCTACGAGCAGTACTTC
J gene: TRBJ2-5; clone size: -; V gene: TRBV28; D gene: TRBD2; CDR3 protein: CASSFSGRGQETQYF; CDR3 DNA: TGTGCCAGCAGTTTTAGCGGGAGGGGACAAGAGACCCAGTACTTC
J gene: TRBJ2-7; clone size: -; V gene: TRBV5-1; D gene: TRBD2; CDR3 protein: CASSLGLGEGTYEQYF; CDR3 DNA: TGCGCCAGCAGCTTGGGCCTGGGGGAGGGCACCTACGAGCAGTACTTC
J gene: TRBJ1-4; clone size: -; V gene: TRBV6-5; D gene: -; CDR3 protein: CASSGRATNEKLFF; CDR3 DNA: TGTGCCAGCTCAGGGAGAGCAACTAATGAAAAACTGTTTTTT
J gene: TRBJ2-5; clone size: -; V gene: TRBV6-1; D gene: TRBD1; CDR3 protein: CASSGNRGRETQYF; CDR3 DNA: TGTGCCAGCAGTGGAAACAGGGGGCGGGAGACCCAGTACTTC
J gene: TRBJ1-3; clone size: -; V gene: TRBV5-1; D gene: -; CDR3 protein: CASSLGPGNTIYF; CDR3 DNA: TGCGCCAGCAGCTTGGGCCCTGGAAACACCATATATTTT
J gene: TRBJ2-3; clone size: -; V gene: TRBV9; D gene: -; CDR3 protein: CASSDRLATDTQYF; CDR3 DNA: TGTGCCAGCAGCGACAGGCTGGCCACAGATACGCAGTATTTT
J gene: TRBJ1-1; clone size: -; V gene: TRBV12-5; D gene: -; CDR3 protein: CASGLGHLNTEAFF; CDR3 DNA: TGTGCTAGTGGTTTGGGACATTTGAACACTGAAGCTTTCTTT
J gene: TRBJ2-7; clone size: -; V gene: TRBV12-5; D gene: -; CDR3 protein: CASGSGLGTEQYF; CDR3 DNA: TGTGCTAGTGGTTCAGGGTTAGGAACCGAGCAGTACTTC
J gene: TRBJ2-1; clone size: -; V gene: TRBV6-9; D gene: TRBD2; CDR3 protein: CASSYNRTSDNEQFF; CDR3 DNA: TGTGCCAGCAGTTATAACAGGACTAGCGACAATGAGCAGTTCTTC
J gene: TRBJ2-3; clone size: medium-sized; V gene: TRBV7-9; D gene: TRBD1; CDR3 protein: CASSLPGQGTDTQYF; CDR3 DNA: TGTGCCAGCAGCTTACCCGGACAGGGGACAGATACGCAGTATTTT
J gene: TRBJ2-3; clone size: -; V gene: TRBV7-9; D gene: TRBD2; CDR3 protein: CASSRNPLTSGGSTDTQYF; CDR3 DNA: TGTGCCAGCAGCCGAAATCCCCTGACTAGCGGGGGTAGCACAGATACGCAGTATTTT
J gene: TRBJ2-2; clone size: -; V gene: TRBV18; D gene: -; CDR3 protein: CASSPDTGELFF; CDR3 DNA: TGTGCCAGCTCACCAGACACCGGGGAGCTGTTTTTT
J gene: TRBJ2-3; clone size: once; V gene: TRBV6-1; D gene: -; CDR3 protein: CASSLIEGPDTQYF; CDR3 DNA: TGTGCCAGCAGCCTAATAGAGGGTCCAGATACGCAGTATTTT
J gene: TRBJ2-7; clone size: -; V gene: TRBV25-1; D gene: -; CDR3 protein: CASSGTEGYEQYF; CDR3 DNA: TGTGCCAGCAGTGGGACCGAGGGCTACGAGCAGTACTTC
J gene: TRBJ2-1; clone size: medium-sized; V gene: TRBV28; D gene: TRBD2; CDR3 protein: CASSLARGVAEHNEQFF; CDR3 DNA: TGTGCCAGCAGTTTAGCCCGGGGGGTAGCGGAACACAATGAGCAGTTCTTC
J gene: TRBJ2-5; clone size: once; V gene: TRBV7-9; D gene: TRBD1; CDR3 protein: CASSPGQMQETQYF; CDR3 DNA: TGTGCCAGCAGCCCGGGACAGATGCAAGAGACCCAGTACTTC
J gene: TRBJ2-3; clone size: -; V gene: TRBV7-6; D gene: -; CDR3 protein: CASSLVGDTQYF; CDR3 DNA: TGTGCCAGCAGCTTAGTCGGAGATACGCAGTATTTT
J gene: TRBJ2-2; clone size: -; V gene: TRBV27; D gene: -; CDR3 protein: CASSLISPIVTGELFF; CDR3 DNA: TGTGCCAGCAGTTTAATCTCGCCTATAGTGACCGGGGAGCTGTTTTTT
J gene: TRBJ2-7; clone size: -; V gene: TRBV7-9; D gene: -; CDR3 protein: CASSPNRDEQYF; CDR3 DNA: TGTGCCAGCAGCCCTAACAGGGACGAGCAGTACTTC
J gene: TRBJ2-1; clone size: -; V gene: TRBV27; D gene: TRBD2; CDR3 protein: CASSPDIGTSGNEQFF; CDR3 DNA: TGTGCCAGCAGTCCCGATATTGGGACTAGCGGTAATGAGCAGTTCTTC
J gene: TRBJ2-1; clone size: -; V gene: TRBV10-2; D gene: TRBD2; CDR3 protein: CASKGLGGSHNVYNEQFF; CDR3 DNA: TGCGCCAGCAAAGGCCTCGGCGGGAGCCATAATGTATACAATGAGCAGTTCTTC
J gene: TRBJ1-2; clone size: once; V gene: TRBV18; D gene: -; CDR3 protein: CASSPRGTYNYGYTF; CDR3 DNA: TGTGCCAGCTCACCACGAGGCACTTATAACTATGGCTACACCTTC